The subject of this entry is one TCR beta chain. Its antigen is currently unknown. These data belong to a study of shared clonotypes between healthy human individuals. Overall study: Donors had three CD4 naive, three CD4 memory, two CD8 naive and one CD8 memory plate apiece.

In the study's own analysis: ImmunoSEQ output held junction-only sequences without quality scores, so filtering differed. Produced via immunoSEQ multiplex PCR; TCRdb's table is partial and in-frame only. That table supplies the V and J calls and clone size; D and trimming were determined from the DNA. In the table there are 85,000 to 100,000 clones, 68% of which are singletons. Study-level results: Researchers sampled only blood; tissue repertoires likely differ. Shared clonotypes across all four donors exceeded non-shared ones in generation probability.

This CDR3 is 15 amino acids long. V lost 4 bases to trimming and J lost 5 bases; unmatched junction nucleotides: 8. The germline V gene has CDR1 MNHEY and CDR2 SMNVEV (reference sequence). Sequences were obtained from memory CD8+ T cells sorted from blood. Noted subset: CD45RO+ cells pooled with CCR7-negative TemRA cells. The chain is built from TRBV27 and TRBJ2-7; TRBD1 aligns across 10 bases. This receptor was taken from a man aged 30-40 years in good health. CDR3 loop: CASSSRDRGLNEQYF. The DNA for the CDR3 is TGTGCCAGCAGTTCTCGAGACAGGGGGCTCAACGAGCAGTACTTC.